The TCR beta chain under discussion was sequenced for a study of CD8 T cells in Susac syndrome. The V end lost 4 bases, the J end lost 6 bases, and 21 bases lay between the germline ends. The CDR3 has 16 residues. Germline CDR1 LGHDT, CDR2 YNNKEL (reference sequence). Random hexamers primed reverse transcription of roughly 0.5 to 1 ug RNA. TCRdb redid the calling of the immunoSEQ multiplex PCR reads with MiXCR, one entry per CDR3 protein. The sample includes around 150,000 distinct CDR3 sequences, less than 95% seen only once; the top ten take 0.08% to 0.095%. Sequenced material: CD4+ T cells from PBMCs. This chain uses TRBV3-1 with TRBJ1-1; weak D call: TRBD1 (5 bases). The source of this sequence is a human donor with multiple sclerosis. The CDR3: CASSPRDATLGAEAFF. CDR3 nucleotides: TGTGCCAGCAGCCCGAGGGACGCTACCTTGGGGGCTGAAGCTTTCTTT.